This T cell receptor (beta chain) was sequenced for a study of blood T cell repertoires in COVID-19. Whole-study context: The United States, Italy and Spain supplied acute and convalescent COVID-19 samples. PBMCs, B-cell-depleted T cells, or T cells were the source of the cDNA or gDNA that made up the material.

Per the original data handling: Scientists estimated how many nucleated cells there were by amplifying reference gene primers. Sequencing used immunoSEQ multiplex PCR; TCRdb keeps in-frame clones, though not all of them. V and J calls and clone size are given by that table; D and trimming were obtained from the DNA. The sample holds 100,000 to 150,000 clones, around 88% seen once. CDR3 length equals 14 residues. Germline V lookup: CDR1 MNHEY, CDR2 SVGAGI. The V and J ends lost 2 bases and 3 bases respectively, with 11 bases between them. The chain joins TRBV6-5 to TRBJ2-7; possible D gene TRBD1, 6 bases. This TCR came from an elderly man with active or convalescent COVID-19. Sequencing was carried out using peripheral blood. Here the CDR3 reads CASSYARDNYEQYF. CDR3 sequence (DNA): TGTGCCAGCAGTTACGCCCGGGACAACTACGAGCAGTACTTC.